This T cell receptor beta chain derives from a study of beta chain features in type 1 diabetes. General study points: Type 1 diabetes patients showed a moderate but significant shortening of TCRB CDR3s in all four CD4+ subsets. Still unanswered here is whether HLA type influences TCRB rearrangement.

Concerning this clone itself: The antigen is unknown. This sample includes further DNA sequences coding for the same CDR3.

CDR3 length: 13 amino acids. From germline, CDR1 is SEHNR and CDR2 FQNEAQ (reference sequence). V dropped 3 bases and J dropped 1 base, with 6 bases sitting between them. As every portion of the isolated RNA was reverse transcribed, the sequencing read expressed TCRB transcripts. The protocol was immunoSEQ multiplex PCR, while the TCRdb copy is restricted to in-frame clones and leaves out a portion. The data contain 640,000 or so clones, around an eighth of them singletons. Sorting gave populations that all exceeded 98% purity. Source material: naive CD4+ T cells from blood. The clonotype originates from a man between 18 and 35 years old with type 1 diabetes. The chain is built from TRBV7-9 and TRBJ1-1; D is uncertain. CDR3 amino acids: CASSFGENTEAFF. DNA of the CDR3: TGTGCCAGCAGCTTCGGTGAGAACACTGAAGCTTTCTTT.